This T cell receptor beta chain was documented in a study of cytomegalovirus exposure and HLA in healthy donors. Study-level points and caveats: In a later analysis, CMV-associated beta chains were mostly HLA-associated, it appeared. In vitro work confirmed that three CMV-associated chains recognize CMV antigens. TCR beta chains numbering more than 150 were designated cytomegalovirus-associated.

The CDR3 is made up of 12 amino acids. Per germline, CDR1 SGHTA and CDR2 FQGNSA. V lost 3 bases and J lost 9, with 9 bases in between. In the PCR, 60 Vbeta and 13 Jbeta primers were used. TCRdb's table, derived via immunoSEQ multiplex PCR, lists solely in-frame clones and lacks some. The sample has more than 60,000 clones, roughly 70% seen once. As concerns this clone: Its antigen is unidentified.

The sample was PBMCs. The receptor was isolated from a man in his forties or fifties in good health and CMV-seropositive. V and J are TRBV7-2 and TRBJ1-5, with TRBD1 as a possible D gene (6 bases). The CDR3 loop reads CASSFTGPPQHF. In DNA, the CDR3 is TGTGCCAGCAGCTTCACAGGGCCGCCCCAGCATTTT.